A selection of T cell receptor beta chains follows, all from one sample in a study of blood T cell repertoires in COVID-19. Repertoires were generated with immunoSEQ multiplex PCR, while TCRdb's copy carries only in-frame clones and drops some. The repertoire consists of approximately 240,000 clones, with roughly 81% occurring once and the leading ten covering less than 4.5%. Sequencing was done on a sample of peripheral blood. These receptors all stem from a man aged 50 or older with acute or convalescent COVID-19. CDR3s include the opening cysteine and the closing phenylalanine or tryptophan. The order of the fields is V gene, D gene, J gene, clone size, CDR3 protein, CDR3 DNA. The D gene is left open where the match is weak. Not all rows give a size; the values are once, few, many and, for expanded clones, a class.

V gene: TRBV19
D gene: TRBD1
J gene: TRBJ1-2
clone size: .
CDR3 protein: CASSIETGGGFFYGYTF
CDR3 DNA: TGTGCCAGTAGTATTGAGACAGGGGGGGGTTTTTTCTATGGCTACACCTTC

V gene: TRBV28
D gene: .
J gene: TRBJ1-2
clone size: .
CDR3 protein: CASNPWTVNNYGYTF
CDR3 DNA: TGTGCCAGCAATCCGTGGACAGTGAATAACTATGGCTACACCTTC

V gene: TRBV6-5
D gene: .
J gene: TRBJ2-5
clone size: .
CDR3 protein: CASRLATRQETQYF
CDR3 DNA: TGTGCCAGCAGGCTAGCGACAAGGCAAGAGACCCAGTACTTC

V gene: TRBV9
D gene: TRBD2
J gene: TRBJ2-7
clone size: .
CDR3 protein: CASSGWTSGRYEQYF
CDR3 DNA: TGTGCCAGCAGCGGCTGGACTAGCGGGAGATACGAGCAGTACTTC

V gene: TRBV20-1
D gene: TRBD2
J gene: TRBJ2-7
clone size: .
CDR3 protein: CSVLAGYEQYF
CDR3 DNA: TGCAGTGTCCTAGCGGGCTACGAGCAGTACTTC

V gene: TRBV3-1/TRBV3-2
D gene: TRBD1
J gene: TRBJ1-1
clone size: .
CDR3 protein: CASSQEGQANTEAFF
CDR3 DNA: TGTGCCAGCAGCCAAGAGGGACAGGCGAACACTGAAGCTTTCTTT

V gene: TRBV28
D gene: .
J gene: TRBJ1-6
clone size: .
CDR3 protein: CASSLPSRETRSPLHF
CDR3 DNA: TGTGCCAGCAGCCTACCCTCGAGAGAAACCCGCTCACCCCTCCACTTT

V gene: TRBV27
D gene: TRBD1
J gene: TRBJ2-2
clone size: .
CDR3 protein: CASRRGRVAGELFF
CDR3 DNA: TGTGCCAGCCGCAGGGGGCGCGTGGCCGGGGAGCTGTTTTTT

V gene: TRBV25-1
D gene: TRBD1
J gene: TRBJ1-4
clone size: .
CDR3 protein: CASSEPGTGRLDEKLFF
CDR3 DNA: TGTGCCAGCAGTGAACCCGGGACAGGGAGGTTGGACGAAAAACTGTTTTTT

V gene: TRBV6-5
D gene: .
J gene: TRBJ2-7
clone size: .
CDR3 protein: CASSYSGQNYEQYF
CDR3 DNA: TGTGCCAGCAGTTACAGTGGACAGAACTACGAGCAGTACTTC

V gene: TRBV28
D gene: .
J gene: TRBJ2-7
clone size: once
CDR3 protein: CASSLPRAFPSEQYF
CDR3 DNA: TGTGCCAGCAGTCTACCCAGGGCTTTTCCATCCGAGCAGTACTTC

V gene: TRBV29-1
D gene: TRBD2
J gene: TRBJ2-7
clone size: .
CDR3 protein: CSVEFSGRYEQYF
CDR3 DNA: TGCAGCGTTGAATTTAGCGGGAGGTACGAGCAGTACTTC

V gene: TRBV5-4
D gene: .
J gene: TRBJ1-1
clone size: .
CDR3 protein: CASSLQGGNTEAFF
CDR3 DNA: TGTGCCAGCAGCTTGCAGGGAGGGAACACTGAAGCTTTCTTT

V gene: TRBV7-6
D gene: .
J gene: TRBJ2-1
clone size: .
CDR3 protein: CASSLVPRGINNEQFF
CDR3 DNA: TGTGCCAGCAGCTTAGTGCCGCGCGGGATCAACAATGAGCAGTTCTTC

V gene: TRBV29-1
D gene: TRBD1
J gene: TRBJ2-1
clone size: once
CDR3 protein: CSVEVRGLGLNEQFF
CDR3 DNA: TGCAGCGTTGAAGTCAGGGGGCTGGGACTCAATGAGCAGTTCTTC

V gene: TRBV29-1
D gene: .
J gene: TRBJ1-1
clone size: .
CDR3 protein: CSVARDTEAFF
CDR3 DNA: TGCAGCGTTGCCCGGGACACTGAAGCTTTCTTT

V gene: TRBV7-9
D gene: TRBD1
J gene: TRBJ2-7
clone size: .
CDR3 protein: CASSLGTGPKSQQYF
CDR3 DNA: TGTGCCAGCAGCTTAGGGACAGGCCCAAAGTCACAGCAGTACTTC

V gene: TRBV10-3
D gene: .
J gene: TRBJ1-5
clone size: .
CDR3 protein: CAISGLLNQPQHF
CDR3 DNA: TGTGCCATCAGTGGACTGCTCAATCAGCCCCAGCATTTT

V gene: TRBV7-9
D gene: TRBD2
J gene: TRBJ2-1
clone size: .
CDR3 protein: CASSLDPGLGPTYNEQFF
CDR3 DNA: TGTGCCAGCAGCTTGGATCCGGGACTAGGACCTACCTACAATGAGCAGTTCTTC

V gene: TRBV6-5
D gene: .
J gene: TRBJ1-3
clone size: .
CDR3 protein: CASSYGRGNTIYF
CDR3 DNA: TGTGCCAGCAGTTACGGGCGGGGTAACACCATATATTTT

V gene: TRBV6-5
D gene: TRBD1
J gene: TRBJ1-5
clone size: .
CDR3 protein: CASSSRQGDQPQHF
CDR3 DNA: TGTGCCAGCAGCTCCAGACAGGGAGATCAGCCCCAGCATTTT

V gene: TRBV11-2
D gene: TRBD1
J gene: TRBJ1-5
clone size: few
CDR3 protein: CASSLGGQGNQPQHF
CDR3 DNA: TGTGCCAGCAGCTTAGGCGGACAGGGCAATCAGCCCCAGCATTTT

V gene: TRBV6-4
D gene: .
J gene: TRBJ2-1
clone size: .
CDR3 protein: CASSVEQGRNEQFF
CDR3 DNA: TGTGCCAGCAGTGTGGAACAGGGACGCAATGAGCAGTTCTTC

V gene: TRBV18
D gene: TRBD1
J gene: TRBJ1-1
clone size: .
CDR3 protein: CASSPGQGTILNTEAFF
CDR3 DNA: TGTGCCAGCTCACCAGGACAGGGTACGATTCTGAACACTGAAGCTTTCTTT

V gene: TRBV21-1
D gene: .
J gene: TRBJ1-2
clone size: .
CDR3 protein: CASSNSTRSNYGYTF
CDR3 DNA: TGTGCCAGCAGCAACTCGACGAGGTCTAACTATGGCTACACCTTC

V gene: TRBV7-6
D gene: .
J gene: TRBJ2-6
clone size: .
CDR3 protein: CASTPGVASGANVLTF
CDR3 DNA: TGTGCCAGCACCCCAGGGGTGGCCTCTGGGGCCAACGTCCTGACTTTC

V gene: TRBV7-9
D gene: .
J gene: TRBJ1-1
clone size: .
CDR3 protein: CASSLDAALGTEAFF
CDR3 DNA: TGTGCCAGCAGCTTGGATGCGGCCCTCGGCACTGAAGCTTTCTTT